One and the same sample provided the 2 T cell receptor beta chains below, sequenced in a study of blood T cells in healthy people across ages. PCR was performed a second time for roughly 7 to 12 cycles using a sample-barcoded 5' primer and a J-beta primer mix. TCRdb re-analysed the 5' RACE reads in MiXCR, keeping a single row per CDR3 protein. The repertoire holds almost 1 million distinct CDR3 sequences, with 51% as singletons. Sequenced material: blood. Every receptor here comes from a woman aged 55-75 years in good health.

This clonotype was counted only a few times. The chain recombines TRBV29-1 with TRBJ2-5, with 7 nucleotides matching TRBD1. V gave up 6 bases and J gave up 6 bases; unmatched junction bases: 10. The CDR3 has 13 residues. CDR1 and CDR2 from the germline V gene are SQVTM and ANQGSEA. CDR3 amino acids: CSVDDRVVKTQYF. The CDR3 DNA is TGCAGCGTGGATGACAGGGTGGTTAAGACCCAGTACTTC.

This clonotype came up a few times. The chain has TRBV29-1 and TRBJ2-1, with 12 bases matching TRBD2. Judging by the DNA end, TRBJ2-7 fits better; the J call may be wrong. There are 16 residues in the CDR3. Germline V gives CDR1 SQVTM, CDR2 ANQGSEA. The CDR3 spells CSVPSGRAPPYNEQYF. The CDR3 nucleotides are TGCAGCGTCCCTAGCGGGAGGGCCCCCCCCTACAATGAGCAGTACTTC.